This T cell receptor beta chain was obtained from a study of CD8 T cells in Susac syndrome. Random hexamers were used to reverse transcribe an amount of about 0.5 to 1 ug RNA. The CDR3 of TCR beta was amplified by immunoSEQ multiplex PCR across 54 Vbeta and 13 Jbeta. MiXCR was run by TCRdb on the immunoSEQ multiplex PCR reads, yielding one entry per CDR3 protein. Seen here are 150,000 or so distinct CDR3 sequences, roughly 95% observed once, and the top ten hold roughly 0.099%. Germline loops: CDR1 ENHRY, CDR2 SYGVKD. The ends lost 8 bases at V and 2 bases at J; junction bases unmatched: 3. The length of the CDR3 is 12 residues. Purification of the CD8+ and CD4+ T cells relied on negative isolation, and TEMRA cells underwent FACS enrichment.

What was sequenced was CD4+ T cells from PBMCs. The clonotype originates from a human donor with multiple sclerosis. The V and J genes are TRBV10-3 and TRBJ2-7, with 7 bases aligning to TRBD1. Written as DNA, the CDR3 is TGTGCCATCTCCCAGGGGGCCTACGAGCAGTACTTC. It is translated as CAISQGAYEQYF.